This T cell receptor beta chain was sequenced in a study of T-cell reconstitution after alpha-beta-depleted transplantation in children (dated by TCRdb to about 2016). Describing the broader study: T-cell immune reconstitution after TCRalphabeta/CD19-depleted allogeneic hematopoietic cell transplantation in children was quantitatively tracked in the study by means of TCR repertoire profiling. Findings and caveats that apply to the study as a whole: The frequencies of hyperexpanded clones fell over the following months, and after one year, T-cell counts and TCRbeta diversity were mostly attributed to newly produced T cells. Apparently early alphabetaT-cell count recovery about two months after transplant reportedly relied on only several hundred rapidly expanded clones derived from non-depleted graft cells. In some patients, the high TCRbeta diversity seen at day 60 was put down to recipient T cells and intrathymic progenitors that had survived conditioning.

With regard to this clonotype: Its target antigen remains unknown. No qualities accompany the bases; no much larger clone lies one base away.

The method was PCR. Reads for this sample came from an Illumina HiSeq 2500. TCR libraries were prepared with molecular barcoding, using unique molecular identifiers to normalize TCRbeta repertoire quantification. TCRdb cleaned the public reads at Q25 with fastp, built clones with MiXCR and kept in-frame beta chains. Each entry is one CDR3 protein sequence, shown with its most common DNA and genes. The sample has 140,000 or so distinct CDR3 sequences on record, 8.5% to 10% of them singletons. Jointly, the top ten make up less than 20% of the sample. The CDR3 goes from the cysteine to the phenylalanine over 16 residues. The retained sequence is limited to the CDR3, 48 bases, with the frame set at the first base. CDR1 and CDR2 are drawn from the germline V gene (reference sequence): DFQATT, SNEGSKA. After removal of 3 bases from V and 0 bases from J, the junction retains 5 bases not matched to a gene.

The sample's treatment or condition, from its label and the paper: allogeneic hematopoietic cell transplantation with graft depleted of TCRalphabeta T cells and CD19 B cells. Transplant recipients were children who received TCRalphabeta/CD19-depleted allogeneic hematopoietic cell grafts. This clonotype was sampled from a female patient aged 2-15 years who had a stem cell transplant for congenital amegakaryocytic thrombocytopenia, so the T cells may come from the graft donor. This chain joins TRBV20-1 to TRBJ2-2; 9 nucleotides in the junction match TRBD1. Sequences were derived from PBMCs, mostly from graft donor cells, sampled 180 days after TCRalphabeta/CD19-depleted stem cell transplant. The CDR3 sequence is CSARWDRVANTGELFF. The DNA sequence is TGCAGTGCTAGGTGGGACAGGGTCGCGAACACCGGGGAGCTGTTTTTT.